Shown below are 27 T cell receptor beta chains from a single sample sequenced in a study of blood T cell repertoires in COVID-19. Here immunoSEQ multiplex PCR was the method, and the copy in TCRdb shows in-frame clones only, minus some. This sample carries tens of thousands of clones, approximately 86% of them seen once, and the ten largest clones take around 6.3%. Sequencing was done on a sample of peripheral blood. These receptor sequences come from a woman between 45 and 60 years old with acute or convalescent COVID-19.

The V gene is TRBV6-5, the J gene TRBJ2-3; 7 nucleotides agree with TRBD2. Trimming removed 8 bases from V and 3 bases from J; junction bases left unmatched: 11. There are 15 residues in the CDR3. Germline assignment: CDR1 MNHEY and CDR2 SVGAGI. CDR3 sequence reads: CASAPAGINTDTQYF. As DNA, the CDR3 is TGTGCCAGCGCCCCAGCGGGAATCAATACAGATACGCAGTATTTT.

J is TRBJ2-7 and V is TRBV3-1 (or the pseudogene TRBV3-2), with TRBD1 identical over 7 bases. This CDR3 has 14 amino acids. The V gene end was trimmed by 1 base and the J gene end by 5 bases; junction bases not matched to a gene: 5. Germline CDR1 LGHDT, CDR2 YNNKEL (reference sequence). The CDR3: CASSQVQGVNEQYF. In DNA form, the CDR3 reads TGTGCCAGCAGCCAAGTTCAGGGGGTCAACGAGCAGTACTTC.

The chain carries TRBV24-1 and TRBJ1-2; perhaps TRBD1 as D (6 bases). This CDR3 is built from 13 residues. The germline CDR1 and CDR2 sequences are KGHDR and SFDVKD. V dropped 4 bases and J dropped 4 bases, with 9 bases sitting between them. CDR3 DNA: TGTGCCACCAGTGAGACAGGTCGCTATGGCTACACCTTC. Protein sequence: CATSETGRYGYTF.

The chain couples TRBV7-3 to TRBJ2-1, with 7 positions matching TRBD1. The CDR3 runs 14 residues. J was trimmed by 8 bases and V by 2 bases; bases with no gene match: 6. Germline V lookup: CDR1 SGHTA, CDR2 FQGTGA. The CDR3 bases are TGTGCCAGCAGCTTAGAGACAGGGATCCATGAGCAGTTCTTC. This translates into CASSLETGIHEQFF.

The V call is TRBV2, the J call TRBJ1-6; 10 bases match TRBD1. The germline CDR1 and CDR2 sequences are SNHLY and FYNNEI. This CDR3 spans 15 amino acids. V dropped 6 bases and J dropped 9; count of bases not matched to a gene: 8. The CDR3 DNA sequence: TGTGCCAGCAGGATGGGACAGGGGAATTTTTCACCCCTCCACTTT. Encoded protein: CASRMGQGNFSPLHF.

The chain links TRBV7-8 to TRBJ1-5, with D maybe TRBD1 (5 bases). The CDR3 totals 16 residues. The V end was cut by 1 base, the J end by 3 bases, with 13 bases between. The germline gives CDR1 SGHVS, CDR2 FQNEAQ. CDR3 amino acids: CASSLGPLGPNQPQHF. Written as DNA, the CDR3 is TGTGCCAGCAGCTTAGGCCCGCTGGGGCCCAATCAGCCCCAGCATTTT.

This chain uses TRBV1 with TRBJ1-1; TRBD1 reflects the table's D call only, with no check against the DNA. TRBV1 is annotated as a pseudogene. The CDR3 length is 17 residues. The CDR3 loop reads CTSSPKEFGHSNAEAFF. As DNA, the CDR3 is TGCACCAGCAGCCCAAAAGAATTTGGACACTCGAACGCTGAAGCTTTCTTT.

This chain uses TRBV29-1 with TRBJ2-5; no definite D call. The germline V gene encodes CDR1 SQVTM and CDR2 ANQGSEA. The CDR3 contains 10 residues. V lost 2 bases, J lost 5 bases, and 3 bases lay in between. For the CDR3, the DNA is TGCAGCGTTGAACGGGAGACCCAGTACTTC. This sequence encodes CSVERETQYF. The variable domain in full, with the rest retrieved from reference TRBV29-1 and TRBJ2-5, is SAVISQKPSRDICQRGTSLTIQCQVDSQVTMMFWYRQQPGQSLTLIATANQGSEATYESGFVIDKFPISRPNLTFSTLTVSNMSPEDSSIYLCSVERETQYFGPGTRLLVL.

V usage is TRBV7-2 and J usage is TRBJ1-1; D remains ambiguous. The germline V and J ends were trimmed by 2 bases and 3 bases, with 10 bases remaining between them. The germline V gene encodes CDR1 SGHTA and CDR2 FQGNSA. The CDR3 loop spans 14 amino acids. In nucleotides, the CDR3 is TGTGCCAGCAGCTTAAGAGGGTTGGACACTGAAGCTTTCTTT. As protein: CASSLRGLDTEAFF.

V gene TRBV5-6 combines with J gene TRBJ1-2, with a weak D call TRBD1 (6 bases). The CDR3 is 14 amino acids. Trimming took off 6 bases at V and 8 bases at J, with 20 bases between the two ends. Germline CDR1 is SGHDT and CDR2 is YYEEEE. The CDR3 DNA reads as TGTGCCAGCAAAAGAGGAGTAGGGGGTAGGGGCTACACCTTC. It specifies CASKRGVGGRGYTF.

This clone has only one observation. V usage is TRBV6-6 and J usage is TRBJ2-1; D is perhaps TRBD1 (5 bases). Deletions cut 7 bases from V and 7 bases from J, with 14 bases between. CDR1 is MNHNY and CDR2 is SVGAGI in the germline V gene (reference sequence). The CDR3 contains 13 residues. CDR3 amino acids: CASTQLRGNEQFF. In nucleotides, the CDR3 is TGTGCCAGCACCCAACTAAGGGGAAATGAGCAGTTCTTC.

This clone came up a few times. This chain joins TRBV4-3 and TRBJ2-2; D remains unclear. The CDR3 is made up of 15 amino acids. V lost 0 bases, J lost 1 base, and 6 bases lay in between. Germline CDR1 is LGHNA and CDR2 is YSLEER. The CDR3 is CASSQDWLNTGELFF. Written as DNA, the CDR3 is TGCGCCAGCAGCCAAGATTGGCTGAACACCGGGGAGCTGTTTTTT.

This sequence joins TRBV7-9 and TRBJ2-2; D unresolved. V was shortened by 1 base and J by 5 bases, with 8 bases between the two germline ends. Germline lookup yields CDR1 SEHNR and CDR2 FQNEAQ (reference sequence). The CDR3 is 14 residues long. The CDR3 protein is CASSLGIGTGELFF. Written as DNA, the CDR3 is TGTGCCAGCAGCTTAGGAATCGGGACCGGGGAGCTGTTTTTT.

This clone showed up just a few times. This sequence joins TRBV10-3 and TRBJ1-1; tentative D call: TRBD1 (5 bases). CDR3 length: 15 amino acids. The germline V gene encodes CDR1 ENHRY and CDR2 SYGVKD. The ends were cut back, 5 bases at V and 4 bases at J, with 17 bases in the middle. As DNA, the CDR3 is TGTGCCATCAGTTCCTTGGATGGTAGGGGCACTGAAGCTTTCTTT. Protein: CAISSLDGRGTEAFF.

The CDR3 spells CASSQGRGNQPQHF. The CDR3 DNA is TGTGCCAGCAGCCAAGGCAGGGGCAATCAGCCCCAGCATTTT. The chain is built from TRBV3-1 (or the pseudogene TRBV3-2) and TRBJ1-5; D possibly corresponds to TRBD1 (5 bases). The CDR3 consists of 14 residues. Trimming took 1 base from V and 2 from J, leaving 6 bases between them. The germline V gene has CDR1 LGHDT and CDR2 YNNKEL (reference sequence).

The rearrangement joins TRBV12-3 or TRBV12-4 to TRBJ1-1; no definite D call. The germline V and J ends were trimmed by 3 bases and 1 base, with 6 bases remaining between them. The CDR3 contains 13 residues. The CDR3 reads CASSFSGNTEAFF. CDR3 nucleotides: TGTGCCAGCAGTTTCAGTGGGAACACTGAAGCTTTCTTT.

The chain joins TRBV7-2 to TRBJ2-3; TRBD2 aligns across 9 bases. V shed 1 base, J shed 10 bases, and the junction held 6 bases outside the gene matches. Germline CDR1 and CDR2: SGHTA and FQGNSA. The CDR3 sequence is 14 residues long. Here the CDR3 reads CASSLVAGEGSQYF. As DNA, the CDR3 is TGTGCCAGCAGCTTAGTAGCGGGGGAGGGGTCGCAGTATTTT.

V is TRBV18 and J is TRBJ1-2; D not resolved. Trimming cost V 6 bases and J 4 bases, with 15 bases left between them. The CDR3 consists of 14 residues. Germline loops: CDR1 KGHSH, CDR2 LQKENI. CDR3 region: CASSREGGGYGYTF. DNA of the CDR3: TGTGCCAGCTCCCGGGAAGGAGGTGGCTATGGCTACACCTTC.

The rearrangement joins TRBV6-6 to TRBJ2-2; 11 bases align to TRBD2. The CDR3 contains 16 residues. V trimming: 6 bases; J trimming: 1 base; junction bases outside the gene matches: 4. Per germline, CDR1 MNHNY and CDR2 SVGAGI (reference sequence). The CDR3 here is CASRGTSGGNTGELFF. In nucleotides, the CDR3 is TGTGCCAGCAGGGGAACTAGCGGGGGGAACACCGGGGAGCTGTTTTTT.

The chain employs TRBV25-1 and TRBJ2-5; possibly TRBD1 for D (6 bases). The germline V and J ends were trimmed by 5 bases and 1 base, with 14 bases remaining between them. Germline V CDR1 and CDR2: MGHDK, SYGVNS. This CDR3 has 15 amino acids. The chain's CDR3 is CASSLYDRSQETQYF. As DNA, the CDR3 is TGTGCCAGCAGTCTATACGACAGGTCCCAAGAGACCCAGTACTTC.

The chain recombines TRBV27 with TRBJ2-7; D perhaps matches TRBD1 (5 bases). The CDR3 runs 15 residues. Per the germline V gene, CDR1 is MNHEY and CDR2 is SMNVEV (reference sequence). Trimming shortened V by 4 bases and J by 2 bases, and 15 bases separated the two germline ends. DNA for the CDR3: TGTGCCAGCAGTTCCCAGGGTAAGGGGACCTACGAGCAGTACTTC. Its translation is CASSSQGKGTYEQYF.

This chain uses TRBV4-2 with TRBJ2-7; TRBD1 might be the D (5 bases). The CDR3 spans 14 residues. Germline values: CDR1 LGHNA, CDR2 YNFKEQ. The germline V and J ends were trimmed by 1 base and 0 bases, with 7 bases remaining between them. The CDR3 spells CASSQGGTSYEQYF. In nucleotides, the CDR3 is TGTGCCAGCAGCCAAGGGGGCACCTCCTACGAGCAGTACTTC.

CDR3 DNA sequence: TGTGCCAGCAGTGAAATGGGGGGGACCTACGAGCAGTACTTC. This gives the protein CASSEMGGTYEQYF. The chain employs TRBV25-1 and TRBJ2-7; 7 positions agree with TRBD2. V lost 2 bases, J lost 2 bases, and 3 bases stayed unmatched. Germline lookup yields CDR1 MGHDK and CDR2 SYGVNS. The CDR3 is 14 residues long.

This chain links TRBV6-5 with TRBJ1-6, with D perhaps TRBD1 (6 bases). CDR3 length: 15 residues. Trimming left V 0 bases short and J 7 bases short, with 10 bases between. Germline V CDR1 and CDR2: MNHEY, SVGAGI. The CDR3 loop reads CASSYSGATNSPLHF. In nucleotides, the CDR3 is TGTGCCAGCAGTTACTCGGGGGCCACAAATTCACCCCTCCACTTT.

The gene calls are TRBV30 and TRBJ2-7; D might be TRBD1 (6 bases). Trimming shortened V by 2 bases and J by 2 bases, and 7 bases separated the two germline ends. Germline V gives CDR1 GTSNPN, CDR2 SVGIG (reference sequence). The length of the CDR3 is 12 residues. DNA for the CDR3: TGTGCCTGGAGTACAGGGACCTACGAGCAGTACTTC. This encodes CAWSTGTYEQYF.

The J gene is TRBJ1-2, the V gene TRBV6-5; TRBD1 matches at 8 bases. V lost 7 bases, J lost 7 bases, and 14 bases stayed unmatched. The CDR3 sequence is 15 residues long. Germline CDR1 is MNHEY and CDR2 is SVGAGI. The CDR3 DNA reads TGTGCCAGCACCAGGACGGACAGGGAAAAACGTGGCTACACCTTC. Amino acid sequence: CASTRTDREKRGYTF.

The rearrangement joins TRBV14 to TRBJ2-1; 13 bases fit TRBD2. Germline V gene sequence: CDR1 SGHDN, CDR2 FVKESK. J lost 5 bases, V lost 3 bases, and 4 bases had no gene match. There are 16 residues in the CDR3. The CDR3 protein is CASSQAGLAGDNEQFF. Written as DNA, the CDR3 is TGTGCCAGCAGCCAGGCCGGACTAGCGGGAGACAATGAGCAGTTCTTC.